Below, 20 T cell receptor beta chains from the same sample are listed, as sequenced in a study of technical replicates of blood from a handful of donors. Only in-frame clones appear in the TCRdb table, and some are missing; sequencing was by immunoSEQ multiplex PCR. The table shows 98,000 or so clones, with 95% occurring only once. What was sequenced was T cells isolated from PBMCs. The receptors stem from a human donor in good health.

This clone was recorded once. This chain connects TRBV19 to TRBJ2-7, with a weak D call TRBD2 (5 bases). Germline CDR1 is LNHDA and CDR2 is SQIVND (reference sequence). This CDR3 region has 15 residues. Trimming took 4 bases from V and 0 from J, leaving 13 bases between them. The CDR3 DNA is TGTGCCAGTAGTACCGGAGGCCGATACTCCTACGAGCAGTACTTC. Residues: CASSTGGRYSYEQYF.

The chain uses TRBV5-5 and TRBJ2-7, with a tentative D call TRBD1 (6 bases). The CDR3 is made up of 17 amino acids. Per the germline V gene, CDR1 is SGHKS and CDR2 is YYEKEE (reference sequence). V lost 1 base to trimming and J lost 2 bases, with 19 bases between them. The CDR3 DNA is TGTGCCAGCAGCTTGCCCCGTTCGCAGGGGACGCCCTACGAGCAGTACTTC. Its translation: CASSLPRSQGTPYEQYF.

The chain combines TRBV6-5 with TRBJ1-1, with a possible D match to TRBD1 (6 bases). V was trimmed by 6 bases and J by 1 base, leaving 9 bases between them. The CDR3 length is 13 residues. Looked up from germline, CDR1 is MNHEY and CDR2 is SVGAGI. Written as DNA, the CDR3 is TGTGCCAGCAGGGGGGCAGGGAACACTGAAGCTTTCTTT. It yields the protein CASRGAGNTEAFF.

The chain recombines TRBV2 with TRBJ2-7; 12 positions match TRBD2. Germline loops: CDR1 SNHLY, CDR2 FYNNEI. This CDR3 contains 14 residues. The J segment lost 4 bases and the V segment lost 6 bases, leaving 4 bases of the junction unmatched. The CDR3 coding sequence is TGTGCCAGCAGCGGACTAGCGGGAACTTACGAGCAGTACTTC. Its protein is CASSGLAGTYEQYF.

A single count supports this clone. The chain has TRBV5-1 and TRBJ1-1; a possible D gene is TRBD1 (6 bases). CDR3 length equals 15 residues. V lost 0 bases, J lost 2 bases, and 11 bases lay in between. Germline loops: CDR1 SGHRS, CDR2 YFSETQ. The CDR3 nucleotides read TGCGCCAGCAGCTTGGGTAGCAGGGGAAACACTGAAGCTTTCTTT. It translates to CASSLGSRGNTEAFF.

This chain uses TRBV2 with TRBJ2-5; the D gene is possibly TRBD1 (6 bases). The CDR3 consists of 14 residues. The V end lost 8 bases, the J end lost 1 base, and 14 bases lay between the germline ends. Germline V gene lookup returns CDR1 SNHLY and CDR2 FYNNEI. CDR3 DNA: TGTGCCAGCGGCCTACAGGGTCTCCAAGAGACCCAGTACTTC. Its protein is CASGLQGLQETQYF.

V gene TRBV10-3 combines with J gene TRBJ2-1, with TRBD2 as a possible D gene (6 bases). Trimming cost V 3 bases and J 4 bases, with 22 bases left between them. Looked up from germline, CDR1 is ENHRY and CDR2 is SYGVKD. The CDR3 loop spans 18 amino acids. CDR3 sequence reads: CAISESGVSLSGYNEQFF. CDR3 in DNA: TGTGCCATCAGTGAATCCGGCGTAAGCCTTAGCGGATACAATGAGCAGTTCTTC.

The CDR3 sequence is CASSLSTSGKLAKNIQYF. DNA of the CDR3: TGTGCCAGCAGCTTATCAACTAGCGGAAAACTAGCCAAAAACATTCAGTACTTC. This chain connects TRBV7-8 to TRBJ2-4; 8 positions match TRBD2. The CDR3 consists of 18 residues. Germline V lookup: CDR1 SGHVS, CDR2 FQNEAQ. V lost 2 bases to trimming and J lost 0 bases; unmatched junction nucleotides: 9. The whole variable domain, remainder taken from reference TRBV7-8 and TRBJ2-4, is GAGVSQSPRYKVAKRGQDVALRCDPISGHVSLFWYQQALGQGPEFLTYFQNEAQLDKSGLPSDRFFAERPEGSVSTLKIQRTQQEDSAVYLCASSLSTSGKLAKNIQYFGAGTRLSVL.

The chain has TRBV10-2 and TRBJ1-1, with a tentative D call TRBD1 (6 bases). Germline assignment: CDR1 WSHSY and CDR2 SAAADI. V lost 1 base to trimming and J lost 3 bases, with 9 bases between them. This CDR3 contains 14 residues. The CDR3 is CASSEWGRDTEAFF. DNA of the CDR3: TGCGCCAGCAGTGAGTGGGGGCGCGACACTGAAGCTTTCTTT.

This chain joins TRBV5-5 and TRBJ1-1; TRBD1 matches 9 bases. With V trimmed by 0 bases and J by 7 bases, 13 bases remained unmatched. Germline CDR1 SGHKS, CDR2 YYEKEE (reference sequence). The CDR3 is 17 amino acids. The CDR3 DNA reads as TGTGCCAGCAGCTTGGATAGTAGGACAGGGGACTTCTATGAAGCTTTCTTT. Its protein is CASSLDSRTGDFYEAFF. The full variable domain, its missing parts supplied by reference TRBV5-5 and TRBJ1-1, is DAGVTQSPTHLIKTRGQQVTLRCSPISGHKSVSWYQQVLGQGPQFIFQYYEKEERGRGNFPDRFSARQFPNYSSELNVNALLLGDSALYLCASSLDSRTGDFYEAFFGQGTRLTVV.

The chain combines TRBV5-5 with TRBJ2-7; D gene unclear. Per the germline V gene, CDR1 is SGHKS and CDR2 is YYEKEE (reference sequence). CDR3 size: 16 residues. Between the trimmed V and J ends, which lost 2 bases and 0 bases, there was a span of 15 bases. The CDR3 DNA reads as TGTGCCAGCAGCTTAGGTCCGGGTCCCAGCTCCTACGAGCAGTACTTC. As protein: CASSLGPGPSSYEQYF.

The genes are TRBV7-9 and TRBJ2-7; D unresolved. The CDR3 totals 14 residues. Germline V lookup: CDR1 SEHNR, CDR2 FQNEAQ (reference sequence). Trimming stripped 0 bases from V and 2 bases from J, with 8 bases between. CDR3 residues: CASSLANFPYEQYF. Written as DNA, the CDR3 is TGTGCCAGCAGCTTAGCTAACTTTCCCTACGAGCAGTACTTC.

The table lists this clone with a count of one. The chain recombines TRBV11-3 with TRBJ1-2; 7 nucleotides match TRBD1. CDR3 length: 13 amino acids. The J segment lost 6 bases and the V segment lost 1 base, leaving 2 bases of the junction unmatched. Germline V gene sequence: CDR1 SGHNT, CDR2 YENEEA. For the CDR3, the DNA is TGTGCCAGCAGCTTAGGGCAGGGGGATGGCTACACCTTC. Encoded protein: CASSLGQGDGYTF. The complete variable domain, with remaining parts taken from reference TRBV11-3 and TRBJ1-2, reads EAGVVQSPRYKIIEKKQPVAFWCNPISGHNTLYWYLQNLGQGPELLIRYENEEAVDDSQLPKDRFSAERLKGVDSTLKIQPAELGDSAVYLCASSLGQGDGYTFGSGTRLTVV.

This clone was counted once. The J gene is TRBJ2-3, the V gene TRBV7-3; 9 nucleotides line up with TRBD1. Germline lookup yields CDR1 SGHTA and CDR2 FQGTGA. The CDR3 totals 15 residues. Trimming at V came to 5 bases and at J to 0 bases, leaving 3 bases not matched to a gene. CDR3 coding DNA: TGTGCCAGCAGCCGGACAGGGGAAAGCACAGATACGCAGTATTTT. Translation gives CASSRTGESTDTQYF. The full variable domain, in which reference TRBV7-3 and TRBJ2-3 provide the parts outside the CDR3, is GAGVSQTPSNKVTEKGKYVELRCDPISGHTALYWYRQSLGQGPEFLIYFQGTGAADDSGLPNDRFFAVRPEGSVSTLKIQRTERGDSAVYLCASSRTGESTDTQYFGPGTRLTVL.

V gene TRBV11-1 combines with J gene TRBJ2-7; 14 nucleotides match TRBD2. V was pared by 3 bases and J by 7 bases, with 17 bases of the junction left unmatched. The CDR3 totals 19 residues. The germline V gene encodes CDR1 SGHAT and CDR2 FQDESV (reference sequence). CDR3 sequence: CASSFRRLAGGPTAREQYF. CDR3 DNA sequence: TGTGCCAGCAGCTTCCGGAGACTAGCGGGAGGGCCGACGGCTCGAGAGCAGTACTTC.

The chain combines TRBV6-5 with TRBJ1-1; 7 nucleotides line up with TRBD1. This CDR3 is built from 14 residues. CDR1 is MNHEY, CDR2 SVGAGI, per germline. V was pared by 2 bases and J by 6 bases, with 6 bases of the junction left unmatched. The CDR3 DNA reads TGTGCCAGCAGTTACGCAGGGGGGTACGCTGAAGCTTTCTTT. This encodes CASSYAGGYAEAFF.

V gene TRBV4-2 combines with J gene TRBJ2-5; 9 bases agree with TRBD2. CDR3 length equals 17 residues. V lost 2 bases to trimming and J lost 4 bases; unmatched junction nucleotides: 11. Germline values: CDR1 LGHNA, CDR2 YNFKEQ. CDR3 residues: CASSQNSKAGGPETQYF. The DNA for the CDR3 is TGTGCCAGCAGCCAAAACAGCAAGGCGGGAGGGCCAGAGACCCAGTACTTC.

The V and J genes are TRBV5-5 and TRBJ2-7, with D uncertain. Germline CDR1 reads SGHKS; CDR2 reads YYEKEE (reference sequence). This CDR3 spans 12 amino acids. The V and J ends lost 4 bases and 9 bases respectively, with 14 bases between them. The DNA for the CDR3 is TGTGCCAGCAGCCACGGGTCCCTAGGGCAGTACTTC. Amino acid sequence: CASSHGSLGQYF. Drawing the rest from reference TRBV5-5 and TRBJ2-7, the complete variable domain is DAGVTQSPTHLIKTRGQQVTLRCSPISGHKSVSWYQQVLGQGPQFIFQYYEKEERGRGNFPDRFSARQFPNYSSELNVNALLLGDSALYLCASSHGSLGQYFGPGTRLTVT.

The rearrangement links TRBV6-6 to TRBJ1-1; D may be TRBD1 (6 bases). Germline V gene data show CDR1 as MNHNY and CDR2 as SVGAGI (reference sequence). Deletions cut 8 bases from V and 1 base from J, with 17 bases between. The CDR3 loop spans 15 amino acids. In DNA, the CDR3 is TGTGCCAGCCTCCGAAGGGGGGGACAGAACACTGAAGCTTTCTTT. Its translation: CASLRRGGQNTEAFF.

The chain joins TRBV28 to TRBJ2-1; D is perhaps TRBD2 (5 bases). Deletions cut 2 bases from V and 1 base from J, with 9 bases between. Germline CDR1 reads MDHEN; CDR2 reads SYDVKM. The CDR3 totals 15 residues. CDR3 sequence reads: CASSLVPGSYNEQFF. The CDR3 region has the DNA TGTGCCAGCAGTTTAGTACCGGGGTCCTACAATGAGCAGTTCTTC.